These 29 T cell receptor beta chains came from one sample sequenced in a study of blood T cell repertoires in COVID-19. Sequencing was performed with immunoSEQ multiplex PCR; in TCRdb, only in-frame clones are kept and a portion is missing. The data show approximately 320,000 clones, 85% seen once. The sample was peripheral blood. Receptors were obtained from a human donor in a cohort sampled during active COVID-19.

This clone has a handful of counts. The chain employs TRBV25-1 and TRBJ2-7, with TRBD1 identical over 9 bases. J gave up 5 bases and V 7 bases, and 3 bases lay outside the gene matches. CDR1 is MGHDK, CDR2 SYGVNS, per germline. The CDR3 covers 12 residues. CDR3 loop: CASTGTGNEQYF. The DNA for the CDR3 is TGTGCCAGCACCGGGACAGGGAACGAGCAGTACTTC.

The chain couples TRBV30 to TRBJ1-6; tentatively, D is TRBD1 (5 bases). From germline, CDR1 is GTSNPN and CDR2 SVGIG (reference sequence). This CDR3 is built from 13 residues. Trimming took 3 bases from V and 7 from J, leaving 10 bases between them. Written as DNA, the CDR3 is TGTGCCTGGAGGGACATGGGGAATTCACCCCTCCACTTT. This encodes CAWRDMGNSPLHF.

This clone was picked up a small number of times. The chain carries TRBV6-2 or TRBV6-3 and TRBJ2-1, with D possibly TRBD1 on 7 matching bases. Germline CDR1 reads MNHEY; CDR2 reads SVGEGT. The ends were cut back, 2 bases at V and 9 bases at J, with 32 bases in the middle. This CDR3 has 20 amino acids. The CDR3 reads CASSYGGLRGTGGLGGEQFF. DNA of the CDR3: TGTGCCAGCAGTTACGGAGGGCTCAGGGGGACGGGTGGCCTTGGGGGTGAGCAGTTCTTC.

About this clone: This sample includes further DNA sequences coding for the same CDR3. The V and J genes are TRBV9 and TRBJ1-5; 7 nucleotides align to TRBD1. V lost 0 bases and J lost 7; bases outside the gene matches: 4. In germline, CDR1 is SGDLS, CDR2 YYNGEE. There are 14 residues in the CDR3. CDR3 region: CASSVGQGGQPQHF. In DNA form, the CDR3 reads TGTGCCAGCAGCGTAGGACAGGGTGGCCAGCCCCAGCATTTT.

In this sample, this clone turned up once. J is TRBJ1-2 and V is TRBV3-1 (or the pseudogene TRBV3-2); D perhaps matches TRBD1 (5 bases). Germline lookup yields CDR1 LGHDT and CDR2 YNNKEL (reference sequence). This CDR3 has 13 amino acids. Trimming took 2 bases from V and 4 from J, leaving 8 bases between them. CDR3 DNA: TGTGCCAGCAGCCAACAGGGTACCTATGGCTACACCTTC. Protein product: CASSQQGTYGYTF.

The chain uses TRBV12-1 and TRBJ1-5; the DNA was not compared with TRBD1, the D call given in the table. TRBV12-1 is recorded as a pseudogene. This CDR3 has 16 residues. CDR3 region: CASSANRGDGPQPQHF. The DNA of the CDR3 is TGTGCCAGCAGCGCGAACAGGGGGGACGGGCCTCAGCCCCAGCATTTT.

The genes are TRBV27 and TRBJ1-1; weak D call: TRBD1 (5 bases). Trimming pared 6 bases from V and 5 bases from J, leaving 13 bases between. The germline V gene encodes CDR1 MNHEY and CDR2 SMNVEV (reference sequence). The CDR3 spans 13 residues. This CDR3 is CASSPGGKTEAFF. The CDR3 DNA follows: TGTGCCAGCAGCCCCGGGGGGAAGACTGAAGCTTTCTTT.

The rearrangement links TRBV11-1 to TRBJ1-2; TRBD1 might be the D (5 bases). CDR1 and CDR2 (germline): SGHAT, FQDESV (reference sequence). There are 12 residues in the CDR3. Trimming took 6 bases from V and 13 from J, leaving 18 bases between them. Written as DNA, the CDR3 is TGTGCCAGCAGTGACAGTCTTCGGGGGGGCACCTTC. This translates into CASSDSLRGGTF. The entire variable domain, with the rest obtained from reference TRBV11-1 and TRBJ1-2, is as follows: EAEVAQSPRYKITEKSQAVAFWCDPISGHATLYWYRQILGQGPELLVQFQDESVVDDSQLPKDRFSAERLKGVDSTLKIQPAELGDSAMYLCASSDSLRGGTFGSGTRLTVV.

The chain links TRBV9 to TRBJ1-2; 7 positions agree with TRBD1. The CDR3 contains 13 residues. CDR1 and CDR2 from the germline V gene are SGDLS and YYNGEE. Germline trimming cut 4 bases from V and 7 bases from J; bases unmatched to any gene: 7. The CDR3 loop reads CASSPTGMGGYTF. CDR3 sequence (DNA): TGTGCCAGCAGCCCGACAGGGATGGGTGGCTACACCTTC.

The chain joins TRBV18 to TRBJ1-2; D gene uncertain. The CDR3 has 14 residues. Germline V gene sequence: CDR1 KGHSH, CDR2 LQKENI. The germline V and J ends were trimmed by 7 bases and 6 bases, with 18 bases remaining between them. CDR3 DNA: TGTGCCAGCTTTCCAACCGTCCCGGTAAATGGCTACACCTTC. Amino acid sequence: CASFPTVPVNGYTF.

This chain uses TRBV19 with TRBJ2-1; 9 positions match TRBD1. Germline lookup yields CDR1 LNHDA and CDR2 SQIVND (reference sequence). This CDR3 has 15 amino acids. J lost 5 bases, V lost 2 bases, and 4 bases had no gene match. In nucleotides, the CDR3 is TGTGCCAGTAGTATAACGGACAGGGGAAACAATGAGCAGTTCTTC. Amino acids: CASSITDRGNNEQFF.

This chain connects TRBV7-9 to TRBJ1-2; TRBD1 might be the D (5 bases). Germline CDR1 SEHNR, CDR2 FQNEAQ (reference sequence). V was shortened by 8 bases and J by 4 bases, with 17 bases between the two germline ends. The CDR3 covers 14 residues. The CDR3 region has the DNA TGTGCCAGCGAGACAGTTCTGGTCGGCTATGGCTACACCTTC. Protein: CASETVLVGYGYTF.

This clone was observed a few times. The V call is TRBV11-2, the J call TRBJ1-1; D ambiguous. V gave up 0 bases and J gave up 4 bases, with 9 bases separating them. The CDR3 totals 14 residues. The germline CDR1 and CDR2 sequences are SGHAT and FQNNGV. The chain's CDR3 is CASSLDFLSTEAFF. The CDR3 coding sequence is TGTGCCAGCAGCTTAGACTTTCTGTCCACTGAAGCTTTCTTT.

This chain uses TRBV7-9 with TRBJ1-1; 8 nucleotides match TRBD1. This CDR3 has 15 amino acids. Germline values: CDR1 SEHNR, CDR2 FQNEAQ (reference sequence). V trimming: 0 bases; J trimming: 1 base; junction bases outside the gene matches: 1. CDR3 loop: CASSLADRENTEAFF. CDR3 DNA sequence: TGTGCCAGCAGCTTAGCGGACAGGGAGAACACTGAAGCTTTCTTT.

This chain links TRBV14 with TRBJ1-1; the match to TRBD1 covers 7 bases. V lost 1 base, J lost 0 bases, and 8 bases stayed unmatched. The CDR3 has 17 amino acids. The germline V gene encodes CDR1 SGHDN and CDR2 FVKESK. CDR3 amino acids: CASSQAGTAHLNTEAFF. Here the CDR3 DNA reads TGTGCCAGCAGCCAAGCCGGGACAGCGCACTTGAACACTGAAGCTTTCTTT.

The chain uses TRBV5-4 and TRBJ2-7; 12 bases are a match to TRBD2. V was clipped by 2 bases and J by 4 bases; unmatched bases: 4. The CDR3 is made up of 15 amino acids. In germline, CDR1 is SGHNT, CDR2 YYREEE (reference sequence). CDR3 sequence reads: CASSFGLAGSYEQYF. The CDR3 nucleotides read TGTGCCAGCAGCTTCGGACTAGCGGGATCGTACGAGCAGTACTTC.

The rearrangement joins TRBV23-1 to TRBJ1-1; D unresolved. TRBV23-1 is an open reading frame, and its role is uncertain. V lost 2 bases, J lost 4 bases, and 11 bases lay in between. The CDR3 length is 14 residues. This CDR3 reads CASSQNPEGTEAFF. CDR3 sequence (DNA): TGCGCCAGCAGTCAAAATCCAGAGGGCACTGAAGCTTTCTTT.

This chain uses TRBV27 with TRBJ2-7; D is unclear. The CDR3 length is 13 residues. The germline V and J ends were trimmed by 2 bases and 0 bases, with 5 bases remaining between them. Germline CDR1 and CDR2: MNHEY and SMNVEV (reference sequence). The CDR3 DNA reads as TGTGCCAGCAGTTTACAGTTCTCCTACGAGCAGTACTTC. Translation: CASSLQFSYEQYF.

The chain has TRBV12-5 and TRBJ2-7, with TRBD2 matching 13 bases. The CDR3 has 16 residues. Trimming cost V 5 bases and J 4 bases; bases outside gene matches: 8. CDR1 and CDR2 from the germline V gene are LGHNT and FRNRAP. CDR3 in amino acids: CASGASGTSGVYEQYF. CDR3 nucleotides: TGTGCTAGTGGTGCATCGGGGACTAGCGGGGTTTACGAGCAGTACTTC.

The chain recombines TRBV27 with TRBJ2-4; 15 bases map to TRBD2. The CDR3 totals 19 residues. V was pared by 5 bases and J by 7 bases, with 15 bases of the junction left unmatched. Per the germline V gene, CDR1 is MNHEY and CDR2 is SMNVEV (reference sequence). In DNA, the CDR3 is TGTGCCAGCAGTCCAGGACTGGGACTAGCGGGGGGATCTAATAACATTCAGTACTTC. It specifies CASSPGLGLAGGSNNIQYF.

In nucleotides, the CDR3 is TGTGCCAGCAGCTCGTACAGGGGGCGGACAGATACGCAGTATTTT. This gives the protein CASSSYRGRTDTQYF. This chain joins TRBV7-3 and TRBJ2-3; TRBD1 aligns across 9 bases. The J segment lost 3 bases and the V segment lost 4 bases, leaving 5 bases of the junction unmatched. Germline V CDR1 and CDR2: SGHTA, FQGTGA. This CDR3 has 15 amino acids.

The V and J genes are TRBV30 and TRBJ1-4; D unresolved. The length of the CDR3 is 12 residues. The germline V and J ends were trimmed by 1 base and 4 bases, with 4 bases remaining between them. CDR1 GTSNPN and CDR2 SVGIG come from the germline V gene (reference sequence). The CDR3 DNA follows: TGTGCCTGGAGTGGGCTTAATGAAAAACTGTTTTTT. This encodes CAWSGLNEKLFF.

The chain joins TRBV5-4 to TRBJ2-7; TRBD2 aligns across 7 bases. The germline V gene encodes CDR1 SGHNT and CDR2 YYREEE (reference sequence). V shed 4 bases, J shed 3 bases, and the junction held 7 bases outside the gene matches. The CDR3 sequence is 14 residues long. The CDR3 region has the DNA TGTGCCAGCAGCGATAAAGGGGAGGGCTACGAGCAGTACTTC. This codes for CASSDKGEGYEQYF.

The CDR3 region is CASSLAGGSGFYTF. Here the CDR3 DNA reads TGTGCCAGCAGCTTAGCTGGAGGGTCAGGTTTCTACACCTTC. V usage is TRBV7-8 and J usage is TRBJ1-2, with D uncertain. Germline CDR1 and CDR2: SGHVS and FQNEAQ. This CDR3 region has 14 residues. Deletions cut 0 bases from V and 10 bases from J, with 15 bases between.

The genes are TRBV6-5 and TRBJ2-7, with D unclear. Germline V gene data show CDR1 as MNHEY and CDR2 as SVGAGI. There are 15 residues in the CDR3. Between the trimmed V and J ends, which lost 0 bases and 5 bases, there was a span of 14 bases. CDR3 nucleotide sequence: TGTGCCAGCAGTTACTCGGTTGCTTCGGTCAACGAGCAGTACTTC. It translates to CASSYSVASVNEQYF.

In its sample, this clone was seen once. This rearrangement joins TRBV10-2 to TRBJ2-7; tentative D call: TRBD2 (6 bases). Between the trimmed V and J ends, which lost 7 bases and 1 base, there was a span of 14 bases. Germline CDR1 WSHSY, CDR2 SAAADI. The CDR3 loop spans 14 amino acids. The CDR3: CASMPGRGSYEQYF. The CDR3 nucleotides read TGCGCCAGCATGCCGGGACGGGGGTCCTACGAGCAGTACTTC.

The V call is TRBV24-1, the J call TRBJ1-1; TRBD1 matches at 8 bases. Germline loops: CDR1 KGHDR, CDR2 SFDVKD. The J segment lost 10 bases and the V segment lost 4 bases, leaving 4 bases of the junction unmatched. CDR3 length: 12 residues. The CDR3 DNA reads as TGTGCCACCAGTGACCCTGGACAGGGAGCTTTCTTT. Protein: CATSDPGQGAFF.

The J gene is TRBJ2-2, the V gene TRBV4-1; TRBD1 matches 8 bases. The CDR3 totals 16 residues. Germline V gene lookup returns CDR1 MGHRA and CDR2 YSYEKL. J was trimmed by 4 bases and V by 3 bases; bases with no gene match: 7. CDR3 amino acids: CASSHMDRVVTGELFF. The CDR3 DNA follows: TGCGCCAGCAGCCATATGGACAGGGTGGTCACCGGGGAGCTGTTTTTT.

The chain recombines TRBV30 with TRBJ2-7, with 10 bases fitting TRBD1. CDR3 length equals 13 residues. From germline, CDR1 is GTSNPN and CDR2 SVGIG (reference sequence). Germline trimming cut 5 bases from V and 7 bases from J; bases unmatched to any gene: 8. CDR3 in amino acids: CAWELGQGGEQYF. The CDR3 coding sequence is TGTGCCTGGGAGCTTGGACAGGGGGGGGAGCAGTACTTC.